This T cell receptor (beta chain) was documented in a study of T cells after yellow fever vaccination. There are 15 residues in the CDR3. Trimming took 0 bases from V and 2 from J; bases not matched to a gene: 2. The germline V gene encodes CDR1 ENHRY and CDR2 SYGVKD. This clonotype has just a few counts. From the 5' RACE reads, TCRdb called clonotypes with MiXCR, one entry per CDR3 protein. The sample lists about 320,000 distinct CDR3 sequences, around 4.5% seen once, with less than 20% in the top ten. V and J are TRBV10-3 and TRBJ1-2; 8 nucleotides match TRBD1. Here the sequenced sample was PBMCs, taken 15 days after the yellow fever booster vaccination. This clonotype was obtained from a man aged 18 to 29 who received the YFV17D yellow fever vaccine. Here the CDR3 reads CAISESGQANYGYTF. CDR3 nucleotide sequence: TGTGCCATCAGTGAGTCGGGACAGGCCAACTATGGCTACACCTTC.